One and the same sample provided the 19 T cell receptor beta chains below, sequenced in a study of T cell repertoires in cytomegalovirus infection. The antigens these receptors bind are not known. TCRdb independently ran MiXCR on the reads; one entry per CDR3 protein. The sample consists of hundreds of thousands of distinct CDR3 sequences, approximately 46% of them appearing once. The sequencing here drew on cultured PBMCs, taken from culture after CMV antigen stimulation. These receptors were collected from a human donor in good health (CMV status not recorded). Some clones in this sample may be carry-over from other donors' samples.

This clonotype was seen only a few times. CDR3: CASTFLYTDTQYF. The CDR3 DNA reads as TGTGCCAGCACCTTTCTGTACACAGATACGCAGTATTTT. The V call is TRBV2, the J call TRBJ2-3; D gene ambiguous. Per germline, CDR1 SNHLY and CDR2 FYNNEI. Trimming left V 7 bases short and J 2 bases short, with 10 bases between. The CDR3 length is 13 residues.

This chain joins TRBV18 and TRBJ2-1; 10 nucleotides align to TRBD1. The junction had 6 bases not matched to a gene; V was cut back by 0 bases and J by 7 bases. In germline, CDR1 is KGHSH, CDR2 LQKENI. The CDR3 covers 16 residues. The CDR3 sequence: CASSPPTGGSGNEQFF. The DNA for the CDR3 is TGTGCCAGCTCACCACCGACAGGGGGCAGCGGAAATGAGCAGTTCTTC.

This clonotype was counted a few times. The V call is TRBV12-5, the J call TRBJ2-1; TRBD2 agrees at 10 bases. The CDR3 is 14 residues long. The V segment lost 7 bases and the J segment 4 bases; nucleotides outside the gene matches: 4. Germline lookup yields CDR1 LGHNT and CDR2 FRNRAP. The CDR3 region has the DNA TGTGCTAGTGTCGTGACTAGCGGGTACAATGAGCAGTTCTTC. It yields the protein CASVVTSGYNEQFF. Variable domain in full (rest from reference TRBV12-5 and TRBJ2-1): DARVTQTPRHKVTEMGQEVTMRCQPILGHNTVFWYRQTMMQGLELLAYFRNRAPLDDSGMPKDRFSAEMPDATLATLKIQPSEPRDSAVYFCASVVTSGYNEQFFGPGTRLTVL.

The V gene is TRBV19, the J gene TRBJ2-3; the D is unclear. V lost 0 bases, J lost 2 bases, and 12 bases lay in between. Germline V gene sequence: CDR1 LNHDA, CDR2 SQIVND (reference sequence). The CDR3 contains 16 residues. CDR3 sequence (DNA): TGTGCCAGTAGTATAGATAGGCGGCCTCACACAGATACGCAGTATTTT. This sequence encodes CASSIDRRPHTDTQYF.

V and J are TRBV12-3 or TRBV12-4 and TRBJ2-7; D may be TRBD1 (5 bases). CDR3 size: 12 residues. Between the trimmed V and J ends, which lost 6 bases and 7 bases, there was a span of 13 bases. Here the CDR3 reads CASSSGYVEQYF. DNA for the CDR3: TGTGCCAGCAGCTCAGGGTACGTGGAGCAGTACTTC.

This clonotype was counted only a few times. The chain joins TRBV12-3 or TRBV12-4 to TRBJ1-5, with D unresolved. This CDR3 spans 13 amino acids. Trimming took off 11 bases at V and 0 bases at J, with 11 bases between the two ends. The CDR3 region is CASTGNSNQPQHF. The CDR3 nucleotides read TGTGCCTCTACTGGGAATAGCAATCAGCCCCAGCATTTT.

V is TRBV6-5 and J is TRBJ1-3; D is uncertain. The CDR3 has 14 residues. Trimming took off 5 bases at V and 5 bases at J, with 13 bases between the two ends. The V gene's germline CDR1 is MNHEY and CDR2 SVGAGI. The CDR3 region has the DNA TGTGCCAGCAGTGAAGTAGGGCAGAGAAACACCATATATTTT. Protein sequence: CASSEVGQRNTIYF.

V usage is TRBV20-1 and J usage is TRBJ2-1; 13 bases agree with TRBD2. The ends lost 6 bases at V and 5 bases at J; junction bases unmatched: 7. Per the germline V gene, CDR1 is DFQATT and CDR2 is SNEGSKA (reference sequence). There are 15 residues in the CDR3. CDR3 residues: CSASELAGGNNEQFF. The CDR3 coding sequence is TGCAGTGCCAGCGAACTAGCGGGGGGGAACAATGAGCAGTTCTTC.

V usage is TRBV9 and J usage is TRBJ1-2; 7 bases agree with TRBD1. The germline CDR1 and CDR2 sequences are SGDLS and YYNGEE. The CDR3 contains 14 residues. The V segment lost 4 bases and the J segment 10 bases; nucleotides outside the gene matches: 13. Here the CDR3 DNA reads TGTGCCAGCAGCCCATCCCCATTGACAGGGACCTACACCTTC. Protein: CASSPSPLTGTYTF.

The V gene is TRBV7-8, the J gene TRBJ1-5; the D is unclear. CDR3 size: 16 residues. CDR1 and CDR2 (germline): SGHVS, FQNEAQ. V lost 1 base, J lost 1 base, and 11 bases lay in between. CDR3: CASSLGVAGSNQPQHF. The CDR3 nucleotides read TGTGCCAGCAGCTTAGGGGTGGCGGGAAGCAATCAGCCCCAGCATTTT.

This sequence joins TRBV12-3 or TRBV12-4 and TRBJ1-6, with D possibly being TRBD1 (5 bases). The CDR3 runs to 16 residues. Trimming shortened V by 6 bases and J by 8 bases, and 20 bases separated the two germline ends. CDR3 nucleotides: TGTGCCAGCAGCTCCTTTTGGGGGGTTGGGGATTCACCCCTCCACTTT. It is translated as CASSSFWGVGDSPLHF.

There are many counts of this clonotype. V gene TRBV7-2 combines with J gene TRBJ2-1; possible D gene TRBD2, 7 bases. The germline V and J ends were trimmed by 1 base and 0 bases, with 13 bases remaining between them. The germline gives CDR1 SGHTA, CDR2 FQGNSA. This CDR3 is 17 amino acids long. CDR3 amino acids: CASSLETGGSSYNEQFF. As DNA, the CDR3 is TGTGCCAGCAGCTTAGAAACGGGGGGCAGCTCCTACAATGAGCAGTTCTTC.

This chain uses TRBV7-9 with TRBJ2-5; D may match TRBD1 or TRBD2 (7 bases each). The CDR3 loop spans 13 amino acids. CDR1 and CDR2 from the germline V gene are SEHNR and FQNEAQ (reference sequence). With 5 bases removed from V and 9 bases from J, the gap between germline ends came to 16 bases. The CDR3 bases are TGTGCCAGCAGCGACAGGGTCGGGGGGCCCCAGTACTTC. Its translation is CASSDRVGGPQYF.

The rearrangement uses TRBV9 and TRBJ1-2; 7 nucleotides agree with TRBD1. V lost 4 bases, J lost 0 bases, and 24 bases stayed unmatched. The V gene's germline CDR1 is SGDLS and CDR2 YYNGEE. The CDR3 length is 21 residues. The CDR3 coding sequence is TGTGCCAGCAGCTTAGACCCCCTGGACAGGATAAACTACCCGACTAACTATGGCTACACCTTC. Its translation: CASSLDPLDRINYPTNYGYTF.

The chain employs TRBV7-9 and TRBJ2-1; tentatively, D is TRBD2 (5 bases). The CDR3 runs 13 residues. Looked up from germline, CDR1 is SEHNR and CDR2 is FQNEAQ (reference sequence). Trimming removed 5 bases at V and 6 bases at J, with 11 bases between. The CDR3 sequence is CASSPRASNEQFF. DNA for the CDR3: TGTGCCAGCAGCCCGCGGGCCAGCAATGAGCAGTTCTTC.

In its sample, this clonotype was seen a few times. CDR3: CAIRGETFYEQYF. DNA of the CDR3: TGTGCCATCAGGGGGGAGACCTTCTACGAGCAGTACTTC. The chain links TRBV10-3 to TRBJ2-7; D possibly matches TRBD1 or TRBD2 (5 bases each). Trimming left V 6 bases short and J 3 bases short, with 12 bases between. Looked up from germline, CDR1 is ENHRY and CDR2 is SYGVKD. CDR3 length equals 13 residues.

The chain is built from TRBV5-1 and TRBJ2-7, with D unclear. CDR1 and CDR2 from the germline V gene are SGHRS and YFSETQ. The length of the CDR3 is 14 residues. V was cut by 0 bases and J by 1 base, with 8 bases left in between. The CDR3 nucleotides are TGCGCCAGCAGCTTGGGACCCCTGTCCTACGAGCAGTACTTC. Protein product: CASSLGPLSYEQYF.

This clonotype was picked up a small number of times. The V gene is TRBV12-3 or TRBV12-4, the J gene TRBJ2-2, with 7 bases lining up with TRBD1. The length of the CDR3 is 15 residues. The junction had 4 bases not matched to a gene; V was cut back by 6 bases and J by 0 bases. The CDR3 sequence: CASRIDRANTGELFF. In DNA, the CDR3 is TGTGCCAGCAGAATTGACAGGGCGAACACCGGGGAGCTGTTTTTT.

The V gene is TRBV12-3 or TRBV12-4, the J gene TRBJ1-5, with a tentative D call TRBD1 (5 bases). V lost 7 bases to trimming and J lost 4 bases, with 17 bases between them. The CDR3 extends over 15 amino acids. The CDR3 loop is CASTYGDFFNQPQHF. The CDR3 DNA sequence: TGTGCCAGCACCTATGGGGACTTCTTTAATCAGCCCCAGCATTTT.